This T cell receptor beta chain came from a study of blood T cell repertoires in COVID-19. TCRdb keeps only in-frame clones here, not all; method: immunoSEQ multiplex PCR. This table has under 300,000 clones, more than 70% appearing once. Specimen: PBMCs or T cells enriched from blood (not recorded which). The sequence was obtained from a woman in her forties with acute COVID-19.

The CDR3 DNA follows: TGTGCCACCAGTTCAACTTCCAGGGGGTTGGCGGGCGGCTACACCTTC. As protein: CATSSTSRGLAGGYTF. The V gene is TRBV15, the J gene TRBJ1-2; 7 nucleotides agree with TRBD1. J gave up 8 bases and V 6 bases, and 18 bases lay outside the gene matches. The CDR3 extends over 16 amino acids. CDR1 and CDR2 (germline): LNHNV, YYDKDF (reference sequence).